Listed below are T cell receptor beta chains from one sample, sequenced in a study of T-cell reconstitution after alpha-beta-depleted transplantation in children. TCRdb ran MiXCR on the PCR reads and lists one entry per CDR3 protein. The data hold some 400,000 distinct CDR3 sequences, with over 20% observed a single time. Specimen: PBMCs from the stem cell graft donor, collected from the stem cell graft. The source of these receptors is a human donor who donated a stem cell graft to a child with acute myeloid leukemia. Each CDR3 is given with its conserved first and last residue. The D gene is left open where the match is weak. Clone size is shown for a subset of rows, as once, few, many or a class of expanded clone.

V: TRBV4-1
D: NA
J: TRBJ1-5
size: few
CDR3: CASSPWAQGGDQPQHF
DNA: TGCGCCAGCAGCCCATGGGCACAGGGAGGTGATCAGCCCCAGCATTTT

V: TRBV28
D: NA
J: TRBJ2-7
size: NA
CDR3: CASSFRWRDALEQYF
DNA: TGTGCCAGCAGTTTCCGCTGGCGGGACGCGCTCGAGCAGTACTTC

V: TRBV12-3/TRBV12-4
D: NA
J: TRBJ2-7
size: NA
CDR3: CASSFSGSRGIYEQYF
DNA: TGTGCCAGCAGTTTCTCCGGGAGCAGGGGTATCTACGAGCAGTACTTC

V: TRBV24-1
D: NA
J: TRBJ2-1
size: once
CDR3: CATSDPPGPRNEQFF
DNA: TGTGCCACCAGTGATCCACCGGGTCCCCGTAATGAGCAGTTCTTC

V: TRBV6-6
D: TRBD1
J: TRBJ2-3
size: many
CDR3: CASSSGQGNTDTQYF
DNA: TGTGCCAGCAGTTCTGGACAGGGGAATACAGATACGCAGTATTTT

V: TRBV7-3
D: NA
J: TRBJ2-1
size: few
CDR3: CASSLNGGQILSEQFF
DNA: TGTGCCAGCAGCTTAAATGGGGGGCAGATTTTGAGTGAGCAGTTCTTC

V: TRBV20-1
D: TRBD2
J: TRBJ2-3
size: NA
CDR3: CCAIRPLAGGITDTQYF
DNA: TGCTGTGCCATTCGACCGCTAGCGGGAGGGATCACAGATACGCAGTATTTT

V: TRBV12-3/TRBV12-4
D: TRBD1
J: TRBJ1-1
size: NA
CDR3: CASSLSRQGGEAFF
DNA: TGTGCCAGCTCCCTTTCCCGACAGGGGGGGGAGGCTTTCTTT

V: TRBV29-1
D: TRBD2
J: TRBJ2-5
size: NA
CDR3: CSFRGLAGGWETQYF
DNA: TGCAGCTTCAGGGGGCTAGCGGGAGGTTGGGAGACCCAGTACTTC

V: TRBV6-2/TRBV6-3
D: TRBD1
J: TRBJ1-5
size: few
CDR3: CASSPTPDRVQPQHF
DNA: TGTGCCAGCAGTCCGACACCTGACAGGGTTCAGCCCCAGCATTTT

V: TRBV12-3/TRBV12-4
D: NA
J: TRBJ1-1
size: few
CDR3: CASSLSSVNTEAFF
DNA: TGTGCCAGCAGTTTGAGCAGCGTGAACACTGAAGCTTTCTTT

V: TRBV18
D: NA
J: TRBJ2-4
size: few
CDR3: CASSPPDSGYSAKNIQYF
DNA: TGTGCCAGCTCACCACCGGATTCAGGGTATTCAGCCAAAAACATTCAGTACTTC

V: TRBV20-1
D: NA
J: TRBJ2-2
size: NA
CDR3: CSAHGRTGELFF
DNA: TGCAGTGCTCACGGGAGAACCGGGGAGCTGTTTTTT

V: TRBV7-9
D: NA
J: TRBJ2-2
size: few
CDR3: CASSLSQASNTGELFF
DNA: TGTGCCAGCAGCTTGTCGCAGGCCTCGAACACCGGGGAGCTGTTTTTT

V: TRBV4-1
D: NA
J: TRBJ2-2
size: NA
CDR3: CASSLIPGELFF
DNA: TGCGCCAGCAGTCTTATTCCCGGGGAGCTGTTTTTT

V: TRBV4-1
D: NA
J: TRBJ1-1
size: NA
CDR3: CASSQGPAENTEAFF
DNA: TGCGCCAGCAGCCAAGGACCGGCGGAGAACACTGAAGCTTTCTTT

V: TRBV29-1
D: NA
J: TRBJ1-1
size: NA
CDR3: CSVAGTLNTEPFF
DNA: TGCAGCGTTGCCGGGACACTAAACACTGAACCTTTCTTT

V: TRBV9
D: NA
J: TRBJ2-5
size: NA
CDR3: CASSPAGAGEGDQYF
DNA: TGTGCCAGCAGCCCCGCAGGGGCGGGAGAGGGAGACCAGTACTTC

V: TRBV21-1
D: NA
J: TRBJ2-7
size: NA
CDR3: CASSITASEGSRGTLYEQYF
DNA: TGTGCCAGCAGCATCACGGCTAGCGAGGGAAGCAGGGGGACTTTATACGAGCAGTACTTC

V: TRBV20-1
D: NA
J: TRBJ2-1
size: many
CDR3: CSAPESREAYNEQFF
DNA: TGCAGTGCTCCCGAGAGCAGGGAGGCGTACAATGAGCAGTTCTTC

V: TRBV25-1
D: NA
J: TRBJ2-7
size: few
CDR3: CASSRAFNSYEQYF
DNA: TGTGCCAGCAGCCGGGCCTTCAACTCCTACGAGCAGTACTTC

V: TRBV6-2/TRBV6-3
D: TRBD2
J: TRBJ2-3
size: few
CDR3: CASRLTSGSYTDTQYF
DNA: TGTGCCAGCAGACTTACCAGCGGGAGTTACACAGATACGCAGTATTTT

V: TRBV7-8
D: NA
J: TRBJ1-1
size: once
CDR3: CASSLVERREAFF
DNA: TGTGCCAGCAGCTTAGTTGAACGGCGTGAAGCTTTCTTT

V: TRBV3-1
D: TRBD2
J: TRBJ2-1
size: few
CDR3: CASSQYTSGHNEQFF
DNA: TGTGCCAGCAGCCAATACACTAGCGGACACAATGAGCAGTTCTTC

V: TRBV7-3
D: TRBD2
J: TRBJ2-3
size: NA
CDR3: CASSLFAGVTPSTDTQYF
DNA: TGTGCCAGCAGCTTATTTGCGGGAGTTACGCCTAGCACAGATACGCAGTATTTT

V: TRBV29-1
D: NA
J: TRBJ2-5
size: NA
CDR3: CSVDGPGGETQYF
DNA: TGCAGCGTTGACGGCCCAGGGGGGGAGACCCAGTACTTC

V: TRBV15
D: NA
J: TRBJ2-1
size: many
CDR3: CATSKIRSSYNEQFF
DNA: TGTGCCACCAGCAAAATTAGGAGCTCCTACAATGAGCAGTTCTTC

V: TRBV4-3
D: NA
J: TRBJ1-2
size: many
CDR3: CASSQDQGESNYGYTF
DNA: TGCGCCAGCAGCCAAGATCAGGGTGAATCTAACTATGGCTACACCTTC

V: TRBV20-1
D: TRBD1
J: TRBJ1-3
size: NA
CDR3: CSASPGTGGSGNTIYF
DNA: TGCAGTGCTAGCCCCGGGACAGGGGGCTCTGGAAACACCATATATTTT

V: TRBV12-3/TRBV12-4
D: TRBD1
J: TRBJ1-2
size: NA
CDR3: CASSPQGGAGLKGYTF
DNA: TGTGCCAGCAGTCCTCAGGGGGGGGCTGGGCTAAAAGGCTACACCTTC

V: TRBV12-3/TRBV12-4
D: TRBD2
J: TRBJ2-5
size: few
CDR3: CASISGATGTQYF
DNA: TGTGCCAGTATTAGCGGGGCCACAGGGACCCAGTACTTC

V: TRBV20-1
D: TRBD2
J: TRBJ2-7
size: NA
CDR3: CSARGQIAGNEQYF
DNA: TGCAGTGCTAGAGGGCAGATAGCGGGCAATGAGCAGTACTTC

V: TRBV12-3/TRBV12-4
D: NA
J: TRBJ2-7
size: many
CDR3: CASSLPQGSNEQYF
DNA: TGTGCCAGCAGTTTACCACAGGGAAGCAACGAGCAGTACTTC

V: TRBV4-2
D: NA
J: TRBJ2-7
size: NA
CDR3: CASSRSDGGLNYEQYF
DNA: TGTGCCAGCAGCCGAAGCGACGGGGGCCTCAACTACGAGCAGTACTTC

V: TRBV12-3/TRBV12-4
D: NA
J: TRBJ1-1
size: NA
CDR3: CATQLIGNTEAFF
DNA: TGTGCCACCCAGTTAATAGGGAACACTGAAGCTTTCTTT

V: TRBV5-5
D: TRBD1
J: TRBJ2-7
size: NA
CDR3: CASRGQGGNEQYF
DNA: TGTGCCAGCAGGGGACAGGGGGGTAACGAGCAGTACTTC

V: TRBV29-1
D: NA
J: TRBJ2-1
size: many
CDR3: CSASWGGEAFF
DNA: TGCAGCGCCTCGTGGGGCGGGGAGGCGTTCTTC

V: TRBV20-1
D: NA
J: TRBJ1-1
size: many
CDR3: CSASTNTEAFF
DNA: TGCAGTGCTAGCACGAACACTGAAGCTTTCTTT

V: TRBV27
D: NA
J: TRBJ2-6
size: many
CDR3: CASSFIASGANVLTF
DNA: TGTGCCAGCAGTTTCATTGCGTCTGGGGCCAACGTCCTGACTTTC

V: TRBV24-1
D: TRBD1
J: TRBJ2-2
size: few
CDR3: CATSVRAGGNTGELFF
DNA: TGTGCCACCAGTGTCCGCGCAGGGGGCAACACCGGGGAGCTGTTTTTT

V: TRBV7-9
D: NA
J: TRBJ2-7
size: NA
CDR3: CASSPGAAGTYEQYF
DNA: TGTGCCAGCAGCCCCGGAGCAGCGGGCACCTACGAGCAGTACTTC

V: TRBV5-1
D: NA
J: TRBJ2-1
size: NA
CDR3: CACSLGENEQFF
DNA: TGCGCCTGCAGCTTGGGTGAGAATGAGCAGTTCTTC

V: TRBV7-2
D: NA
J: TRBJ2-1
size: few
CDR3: CASSSRDHYNEQFF
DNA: TGTGCCAGCAGCTCCAGGGACCACTACAATGAGCAGTTCTTC

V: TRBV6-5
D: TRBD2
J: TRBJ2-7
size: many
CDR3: CASRTAGLGYKQYF
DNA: TGTGCCAGCAGAACAGCGGGACTAGGGTATAAGCAGTACTTC

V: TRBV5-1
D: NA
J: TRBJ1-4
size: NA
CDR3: CASSRAGAINEKLFF
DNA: TGCGCCAGCAGTAGGGCAGGGGCTATCAATGAAAAACTGTTTTTT

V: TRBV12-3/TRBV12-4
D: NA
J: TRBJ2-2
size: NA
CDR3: CASINLAGPTGELFF
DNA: TGTGCCAGCATCAACCTGGCAGGACCGACCGGGGAGCTGTTTTTT

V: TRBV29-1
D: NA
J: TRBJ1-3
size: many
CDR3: CSPKKCAVGFGNTIYF
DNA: TGCAGCCCAAAAAAATGCGCCGTAGGCTTCGGAAACACCATATATTTT

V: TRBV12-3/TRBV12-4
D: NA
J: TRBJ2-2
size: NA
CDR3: CASSLFGSGELFF
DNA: TGTGCCAGCAGCCTCTTTGGGTCCGGGGAGCTGTTTTTT

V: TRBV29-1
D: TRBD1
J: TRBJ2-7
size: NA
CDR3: CSVEGTGGIYEQYF
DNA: TGCAGCGTTGAAGGGACAGGGGGCATCTACGAGCAGTACTTC

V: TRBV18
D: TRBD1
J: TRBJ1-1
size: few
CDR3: CASSPGQGGGNTEAFF
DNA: TGTGCCAGCTCACCGGGGCAGGGGGGCGGAAACACTGAAGCTTTCTTT